This T cell receptor beta chain stems from a study of breast tumors, draining lymph nodes, adjacent tissues. General observations from the study: Tumor TCR diversity was below lymph nodes but above nontumor tissue. Data only fit, rather than demonstrated, lymph node origin of most tumor T cells.

Axillary draining lymph nodes of breast cancer patients supplied the node samples. The CDR3 contains 14 residues. The V gene's germline CDR1 is SEHNR and CDR2 FQNEAQ (reference sequence). V lost 7 bases to trimming and J lost 6 bases, with 15 bases between them. For this clonotype: Its specificity is not known.

MiXCR, run by TCRdb on the multiplex PCR reads, gives a single entry per CDR3 protein. The table includes fewer than 300,000 distinct CDR3 sequences, about 34% detected once. The TCR sequence derives from a female donor with breast cancer. Some clones in this sample may be carry-over from other donors' samples. Material: axillary lymph node tissue. This rearrangement joins TRBV7-9 to TRBJ1-4, with D unresolved. The CDR3 protein is CASIEVGTDEKLFF. The CDR3 DNA follows: TGTGCCAGCATCGAGGTGGGCACAGATGAAAAACTGTTTTTT.